The clone carrying this TCR beta chain was detected only a few times. Antigen unknown. The CDR3 runs 14 residues. V lost 2 bases to trimming and J lost 4 bases, with 9 bases between them. Looked up from germline, CDR1 is SEHNR and CDR2 is FQNEAQ (reference sequence). Preparation methods for the bulk TCR libraries were those previously described, with listed TCR primers. A single record per CDR3 protein comes from TCRdb applying MiXCR to the PCR reads. The sample has approximately 680,000 distinct CDR3 sequences, 25% seen once; the top ten hold roughly 0.83%. This specimen comes from a study of molecular identifiers for immune sequencing clone quantification. Study background: In replicates, RNA from roughly 21,000 or 96,000 naive CD8 cells was split five ways, four sequenced.

Whole-study findings and limits: Clones that exceeded 20 RNA copies held over 99% of effector molecules, yet under 1% in naive cells. The study reportedly detected spiked Jurkat TCR RNA from one cell among around 1 million naive cells.

J is TRBJ1-5 and V is TRBV7-9; D gene uncertain. The receptor was isolated from a human donor in good health. Some libraries in this study had Jurkat cell RNA spiked in. The sequenced sample was naive CD8+ T cells from blood, with Jurkat cell RNA spiked in. Subset given: FACS-sorted CD8+CD4-CCR7+CD45RA+ naive T cells. CDR3 sequence (DNA): TGTGCCAGCAGCTTACTCGACGGAAATCAGCCCCAGCATTTT. This translates into CASSLLDGNQPQHF. Variable domain in full (rest from reference TRBV7-9 and TRBJ1-5): DTGVSQNPRHKITKRGQNVTFRCDPISEHNRLYWYRQTLGQGPEFLTYFQNEAQLEKSRLLSDRFSAERPKGSFSTLEIQRTEQGDSAMYLCASSLLDGNQPQHFGDGTRLSIL.